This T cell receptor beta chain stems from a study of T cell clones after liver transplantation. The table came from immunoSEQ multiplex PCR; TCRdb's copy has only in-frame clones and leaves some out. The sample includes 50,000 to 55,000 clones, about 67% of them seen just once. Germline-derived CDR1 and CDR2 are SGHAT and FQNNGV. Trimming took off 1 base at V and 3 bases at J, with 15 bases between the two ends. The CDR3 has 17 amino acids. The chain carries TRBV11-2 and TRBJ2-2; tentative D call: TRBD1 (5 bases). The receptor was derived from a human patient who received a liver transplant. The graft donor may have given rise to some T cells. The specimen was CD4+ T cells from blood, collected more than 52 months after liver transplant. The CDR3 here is CASSLARVGRDTGELFF. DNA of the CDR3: TGTGCCAGCAGCTTAGCCAGGGTTGGAAGGGACACCGGGGAGCTGTTTTTT.